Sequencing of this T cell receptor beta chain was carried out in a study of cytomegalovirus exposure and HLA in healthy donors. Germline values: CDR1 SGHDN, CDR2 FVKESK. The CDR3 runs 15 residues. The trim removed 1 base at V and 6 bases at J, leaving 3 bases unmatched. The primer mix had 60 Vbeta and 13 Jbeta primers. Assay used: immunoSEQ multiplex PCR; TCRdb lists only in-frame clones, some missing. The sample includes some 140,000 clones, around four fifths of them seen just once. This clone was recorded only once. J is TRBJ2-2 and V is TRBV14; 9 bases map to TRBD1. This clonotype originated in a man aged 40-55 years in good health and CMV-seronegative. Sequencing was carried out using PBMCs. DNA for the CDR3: TGTGCCAGCAGCCAAGTTGGGACAGGGTCCGGGGAGCTGTTTTTT. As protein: CASSQVGTGSGELFF.